The 16 T cell receptor beta chains presented below share a single source sample, sequenced in a study of shared clonotypes between healthy human individuals. Repertoires were generated with immunoSEQ multiplex PCR, while TCRdb's copy carries only in-frame clones and drops some. The table has nearly 1,000,000 clones, 70% to 85% seen once; the top ten hold approximately 1.5%. Material for sequencing was memory CD4+ T cells sorted from blood. Sample subset: CD45RA-negative fraction. The receptor set was obtained from a young man in good health.

The table lists this clone with a few counts. This rearrangement joins TRBV10-2 to TRBJ2-1; 8 bases map to TRBD1. The germline V gene has CDR1 WSHSY and CDR2 SAAADI. V lost 6 bases to trimming and J lost 7 bases; unmatched junction nucleotides: 11. The CDR3 extends over 15 amino acids. CDR3 sequence: CASRNSDRARNEQFF. The CDR3 nucleotides are TGCGCCAGCAGAAACTCGGACAGGGCCAGGAATGAGCAGTTCTTC.

This chain uses TRBV19 with TRBJ2-3, with TRBD2 identical over 11 bases. V lost 5 bases to trimming and J lost 0 bases; unmatched junction nucleotides: 4. CDR1 LNHDA and CDR2 SQIVND come from the germline V gene (reference sequence). The CDR3 is 16 amino acids. CDR3 loop: CASSSRLAGSTDTQYF. Written as DNA, the CDR3 is TGTGCCAGTAGTTCTAGACTAGCGGGAAGCACAGATACGCAGTATTTT.

The chain carries TRBV13 and TRBJ2-5; 9 bases agree with TRBD1. The CDR3 extends over 13 amino acids. The V and J ends lost 6 bases and 5 bases, in that order; junction bases with no gene match: 4. Germline V gene data show CDR1 as PRHDT and CDR2 as FYEKMQ (reference sequence). The CDR3 loop is CASRQGAKETQYF. CDR3 DNA sequence: TGTGCCAGCAGACAGGGGGCTAAGGAGACCCAGTACTTC. Supplemented by reference TRBV13 and TRBJ2-5, the full variable domain reads AAGVIQSPRHLIKEKRETATLKCYPIPRHDTVYWYQQGPGQDPQFLISFYEKMQSDKGSIPDRFSAQQFSDYHSELNMSSLELGDSALYFCASRQGAKETQYFGPGTRLLVL.

Note on this clone: The sample contains more than one DNA sequence encoding this CDR3. J is TRBJ1-3 and V is TRBV7-2, with a tentative D call TRBD1 (6 bases). The CDR3 extends over 15 amino acids. The V and J ends lost 1 base and 4 bases respectively, with 11 bases between them. The V gene's germline CDR1 is SGHTA and CDR2 FQGNSA. The CDR3 DNA sequence: TGTGCCAGCAGCTTAGTAGGGACAACCGGAAACACCATATATTTT. Translated, it gives CASSLVGTTGNTIYF.

J is TRBJ2-1 and V is TRBV9; no firm D call. The V gene lost 4 bases and the J gene lost 9 bases, with 17 bases spanning the gap. Germline V gene data show CDR1 as SGDLS and CDR2 as YYNGEE. The length of the CDR3 is 14 residues. CDR3 DNA sequence: TGTGCCAGCAGCCGCCCCAGCAGTTACGGTGAGCAGTTCTTC. Its protein product is CASSRPSSYGEQFF.

The genes are TRBV30 and TRBJ1-5; 7 bases align to TRBD1. CDR3 length: 15 residues. The trim removed 0 bases at V and 3 bases at J, leaving 5 bases unmatched. The germline V gene encodes CDR1 GTSNPN and CDR2 SVGIG (reference sequence). This CDR3 reads CAWSVTGQLNQPQHF. For the CDR3, the DNA is TGTGCCTGGAGTGTAACGGGACAGCTCAATCAGCCCCAGCATTTT.

The rearrangement uses TRBV6-6 and TRBJ1-3, with D tentatively TRBD1 (6 bases). The germline V gene encodes CDR1 MNHNY and CDR2 SVGAGI (reference sequence). The CDR3 contains 15 residues. V lost 6 bases to trimming and J lost 0 bases, with 12 bases between them. CDR3 sequence: CASRGADSSGNTIYF. The CDR3 coding sequence is TGTGCCAGCAGAGGAGCGGACAGCTCTGGAAACACCATATATTTT.

This chain links TRBV19 with TRBJ1-6; the match to TRBD1 covers 8 bases. The CDR3 covers 16 residues. V was clipped by 5 bases and J by 10 bases; unmatched bases: 13. The germline CDR1 and CDR2 sequences are LNHDA and SQIVND (reference sequence). The CDR3 DNA is TGTGCCAGTAGTGGATCAGGGGGCTTATCCGACTCACCCCTCCACTTT. Its protein product is CASSGSGGLSDSPLHF.

J is TRBJ2-2 and V is TRBV4-3; no firm D call. The CDR3 spans 16 residues. The germline V gene encodes CDR1 LGHNA and CDR2 YSLEER. With 4 bases removed from V and 3 bases from J, the gap between germline ends came to 15 bases. CDR3 in DNA: TGCGCCAGCAGCCGGAGAGTGAGGTTTGACACCGGGGAGCTGTTTTTT. Its protein product is CASSRRVRFDTGELFF.

The rearrangement joins TRBV5-1 to TRBJ2-4, with 12 bases identical to TRBD2. The CDR3 is 18 residues long. Germline trimming cut 0 bases from V and 0 bases from J; bases unmatched to any gene: 4. Germline V gene sequence: CDR1 SGHRS, CDR2 YFSETQ. CDR3 in DNA: TGCGCCAGCAGCTTGGGGACTAGCGGGATCATAGCCAAAAACATTCAGTACTTC. As protein: CASSLGTSGIIAKNIQYF.

This clone was found a few times. The J gene is TRBJ2-7, the V gene TRBV28; 9 positions match TRBD1. The germline CDR1 and CDR2 sequences are MDHEN and SYDVKM. V dropped 9 bases and J dropped 2; count of bases not matched to a gene: 2. CDR3 length equals 12 residues. Here the CDR3 DNA reads TGTGCCAGTAGACAGGGGGCCTACGAGCAGTACTTC. Amino acid sequence: CASRQGAYEQYF.

V and J are TRBV5-4 and TRBJ2-2; perhaps TRBD2 as D (7 bases). Germline CDR1 SGHNT, CDR2 YYREEE (reference sequence). The CDR3 has 17 amino acids. Between the trimmed V and J ends, which lost 6 bases and 1 base, there was a span of 19 bases. The CDR3 sequence is CASTPLGGGQNTGELFF. The CDR3 DNA is TGTGCCAGCACCCCTCTGGGGGGGGGCCAGAACACCGGGGAGCTGTTTTTT. Looking up the rest from reference TRBV5-4 and TRBJ2-2 gives the full variable domain: ETGVTQSPTHLIKTRGQQVTLRCSSQSGHNTVSWYQQALGQGPQFIFQYYREEENGRGNFPPRFSGLQFPNYSSELNVNALELDDSALYLCASTPLGGGQNTGELFFGEGSRLTVL.

V usage is TRBV7-2 and J usage is TRBJ1-2, with a weak D call TRBD1 (5 bases). The CDR3 sequence is 13 residues long. Germline lookup yields CDR1 SGHTA and CDR2 FQGNSA. Between the trimmed V and J ends, which lost 7 bases and 8 bases, there was a span of 17 bases. The DNA of the CDR3 is TGTGCCAGCACTTATTATCAGGGCCGGGGCTACACCTTC. Protein: CASTYYQGRGYTF.

The chain couples TRBV11-2 to TRBJ2-5, with TRBD1 identical over 11 bases. Germline V gene sequence: CDR1 SGHAT, CDR2 FQNNGV. The CDR3 contains 17 residues. J was trimmed by 3 bases and V by 5 bases; bases with no gene match: 11. The CDR3 nucleotides read TGTGCCAGCAGCCATTCTTTAGGACAGGGGGCGGAAGAGACCCAGTACTTC. It translates to CASSHSLGQGAEETQYF. Variable domain in full (rest from reference TRBV11-2 and TRBJ2-5): EAGVAQSPRYKIIEKRQSVAFWCNPISGHATLYWYQQILGQGPKLLIQFQNNGVVDDSQLPKDRFSAERLKGVDSTLKIQPAKLEDSAVYLCASSHSLGQGAEETQYFGPGTRLLVL.

The chain carries TRBV6-5 and TRBJ2-7; 9 bases fit TRBD2. Germline V gene sequence: CDR1 MNHEY, CDR2 SVGAGI. The CDR3 extends over 15 amino acids. The V segment lost 6 bases and the J segment 0 bases; nucleotides outside the gene matches: 6. This chain's CDR3 is CASSPGLASSYEQYF. The CDR3, as DNA: TGTGCCAGCAGCCCCGGACTAGCGAGCTCCTACGAGCAGTACTTC.

The chain combines TRBV11-2 with TRBJ2-5; D is unresolved. V was clipped by 3 bases and J by 2 bases, with 10 bases between them. Germline V CDR1 and CDR2: SGHAT, FQNNGV. The CDR3 has 14 amino acids. The CDR3 reads CASSLGFLQETQYF. The CDR3 DNA reads as TGTGCCAGCAGCTTGGGGTTTTTACAAGAGACCCAGTACTTC.